This T cell receptor beta chain appears in the sequencing data of a study of blood T cells in healthy people across ages. Then a second PCR, running roughly 7 to 11 cycles, was carried out with a sample-barcoded 5' primer and a J-beta primer mix. TCRdb itself ran the 5' RACE reads through MiXCR, one entry per CDR3 protein. Of hundreds of thousands of distinct CDR3 sequences in the sample, roughly half are singletons; the top ten hold approximately 13%. This CDR3 is 12 amino acids long. Trimming left V 5 bases short and J 2 bases short, with 5 bases between. V and J are TRBV12-3 or TRBV12-4 and TRBJ2-3, with D unclear. The sample comprised blood. This sequence originates from a woman at least 80 years old in good health. The CDR3 DNA sequence: TGTGCCAGCAGTACCAACACAGATACGCAGTATTTT. This gives the protein CASSTNTDTQYF.